Shown below are 7 T cell receptor beta chains from a single sample sequenced in a study of circulating and synovial CD4+ cells in juvenile arthritis. Generated by immunoSEQ multiplex PCR, the TCRdb table keeps only in-frame clones and is missing some. The sample consists of some 33,000 clones, approximately 93% of them appearing once. Source material: CD4+ T cells from blood. These receptors all stem from a human donor with juvenile idiopathic arthritis.

This clone appeared a single time. The J gene is TRBJ1-1, the V gene TRBV28, with D maybe TRBD1 (6 bases). This CDR3 has 14 residues. The germline V gene has CDR1 MDHEN and CDR2 SYDVKM. Between the trimmed V and J ends, which lost 5 bases and 2 bases, there was a span of 12 bases. CDR3 nucleotides: TGTGCCAGCAGTCCCGGACAGACTAACACTGAAGCTTTCTTT. It encodes CASSPGQTNTEAFF.

The gene calls are TRBV30 and TRBJ2-7, with 8 bases identical to TRBD1. V lost 0 bases to trimming and J lost 2 bases; unmatched junction nucleotides: 9. There are 16 residues in the CDR3. Germline assignment: CDR1 GTSNPN and CDR2 SVGIG (reference sequence). CDR3 loop: CAWSVQGGTPTYEQYF. The CDR3 nucleotides read TGTGCCTGGAGTGTACAGGGGGGAACTCCAACCTACGAGCAGTACTTC.

The chain links TRBV18 to TRBJ2-7; the D is unclear. Germline CDR1 KGHSH, CDR2 LQKENI. Trimming stripped 2 bases from V and 3 bases from J, with 5 bases between. The CDR3 loop spans 12 amino acids. CDR3 loop: CASSPTNYEQYF. The CDR3 DNA reads as TGTGCCAGCTCACCAACTAACTACGAGCAGTACTTC.

The rearrangement joins TRBV6-1 to TRBJ1-1; no clear D. V lost 2 bases, J lost 9 bases, and 7 bases lay in between. The CDR3 sequence is 11 residues long. CDR1 and CDR2 (germline): MNHNS, SASEGT. The CDR3 protein is CASSEIVKAFF. In nucleotides, the CDR3 is TGTGCCAGCAGTGAAATAGTCAAAGCTTTCTTT.

The V and J genes are TRBV6-4 and TRBJ1-1; 7 bases map to TRBD1. V lost 5 bases to trimming and J lost 1 base; unmatched junction nucleotides: 4. The CDR3 runs to 14 residues. Germline V gives CDR1 MRHNA, CDR2 SNTAGT. The CDR3 nucleotides read TGTGCCAGCAGTTGGGACAGTAAGAACACTGAAGCTTTCTTT. The encoded protein is CASSWDSKNTEAFF.

V usage is TRBV7-2 and J usage is TRBJ1-3; 7 bases match TRBD1. The trim removed 4 bases at V and 4 bases at J, leaving 7 bases unmatched. The CDR3 is 15 amino acids. Germline CDR1 and CDR2: SGHTA and FQGNSA. The CDR3 loop reads CASSSGQSRGNTIYF. CDR3 in DNA: TGTGCCAGCAGCTCGGGACAGTCGAGGGGAAACACCATATATTTT.

The rearrangement joins TRBV4-1 to TRBJ2-7; 11 bases map to TRBD2. The CDR3 has 18 residues. Germline assignment: CDR1 MGHRA and CDR2 YSYEKL. The V and J ends lost 4 bases and 2 bases, in that order; junction bases with no gene match: 13. The CDR3 region has the DNA TGCGCCAGCAGCCCGGTAGCGGGGGGGCCCCGCCGGGCCTACGAGCAGTACTTC. Translated, it gives CASSPVAGGPRRAYEQYF.